This T cell receptor (beta chain) was retrieved from a study of naive and memory T cell subsets. Study conclusions and caveats: Over 85% of naive TCR sequences appeared only once, unlike memory subsets.

Notes on this clonotype: The antigen is undetermined.

Two oligonucleotides, mixed equimolar, formed the beta constant-region primer covering TRBC1 and TRBC2. TCRdb independently ran MiXCR on the UMI-ligation and nested PCR reads; one entry per CDR3 protein. Among tens of thousands of distinct CDR3 sequences listed, roughly 13% were seen once. CMV status came from CD4+ T cell IFNgamma after overnight CMV lysate stimulation of fresh PBMCs. The clonotype comes from a human donor in good health. Specimen: central memory CD4+ T cells from blood.

CDR3 region: CASRAGGVADTQYF. Written as DNA, the CDR3 is TGTGCCAGCAGAGCCGGGGGGGTGGCAGATACGCAGTATTTT. The rearrangement uses TRBV5-4 and TRBJ2-3, with TRBD2 matching over 8 bases. This CDR3 has 14 residues. Germline V gene data show CDR1 as SGHNT and CDR2 as YYREEE (reference sequence). J was trimmed by 4 bases and V by 5 bases; bases with no gene match: 6.